What follows are 21 T cell receptor beta chains derived from one specimen sequenced in a study of T cells in Graves' hyperthyroidism and ophthalmopathy. The source material, RNA transcripts, was used to amplify TCR beta CDR3 regions. A set of HTBI primers served as the primers for a first-round RT-PCR of the TCR CDR3. TCRdb fed the multiplex PCR reads into MiXCR, producing one record per CDR3 protein. The data hold 250,000 or so distinct CDR3 sequences, with roughly 15% observed a single time. The sequencing sample was made of blood. These receptors originate from a woman aged 45-60 years with Graves' hyperthyroidism that later progressed to Graves' ophthalmopathy.

In its sample, this clonotype was seen many times. V is TRBV7-2 and J is TRBJ2-1; 7 nucleotides agree with TRBD2. CDR3 length: 15 amino acids. With 2 bases clipped from V and 4 bases from J, the junction kept 5 bases outside the gene matches. Per germline, CDR1 SGHTA and CDR2 FQGNSA. The CDR3 loop reads CASSLFERGYNEQFF. CDR3 DNA: TGTGCCAGCAGCTTATTCGAGCGGGGTTACAATGAGCAGTTCTTC. Full variable domain (outside the CDR3, taken from reference TRBV7-2 and TRBJ2-1): GAGVSQSPSNKVTEKGKDVELRCDPISGHTALYWYRQSLGQGLEFLIYFQGNSAPDKSGLPSDRFSAERTGGSVSTLTIQRTQQEDSAVYLCASSLFERGYNEQFFGPGTRLTVL.

This clonotype was found many times. The V gene is TRBV2, the J gene TRBJ2-1, with 8 positions matching TRBD2. The CDR3 extends over 15 amino acids. J lost 0 bases, V lost 6 bases, and 4 bases had no gene match. Germline CDR1 and CDR2: SNHLY and FYNNEI. Here the CDR3 reads CASSTSGSSYNEQFF. CDR3 bases: TGTGCCAGCAGCACTAGCGGATCCTCCTACAATGAGCAGTTCTTC. The full variable domain, with the rest looked up from reference TRBV2 and TRBJ2-1, is EPEVTQTPSHQVTQMGQEVILRCVPISNHLYFYWYRQILGQKVEFLVSFYNNEISEKSEIFDDQFSVERPDGSNFTLKIRSTKLEDSAMYFCASSTSGSSYNEQFFGPGTRLTVL.

As regards this clonotype: A single base separates this from a much larger clone, so it may be a read error. The V gene is TRBV12-3 or TRBV12-4, the J gene TRBJ1-2, with 8 bases identical to TRBD1. The CDR3 has 13 amino acids. CDR3 sequence reads: CASSHGTGYGYAF. The CDR3 coding sequence is TGTGCCAGCAGCCACGGGACAGGCTATGGCTACGCCTTC.

This clonotype was detected a few times. The rearrangement links TRBV7-9 to TRBJ1-2, with D unresolved. V lost 8 bases to trimming and J lost 1 base, with 23 bases between them. This CDR3 is built from 17 residues. Germline CDR1 is SEHNR and CDR2 is FQNEAQ (reference sequence). The DNA for the CDR3 is TGTGCCAGCGTCCTAAGAGCCTTTGACAAAAGTAACTATGGCTACACCTTC. Protein: CASVLRAFDKSNYGYTF.

This clonotype was detected a few times. CDR3 coding DNA: TGCGCCAGCAGCCCCGAGGGGGCGGAGGGCTACACCTTC. The encoded protein is CASSPEGAEGYTF. This chain connects TRBV5-1 to TRBJ1-2, with 7 positions matching TRBD1. Trimming removed 4 bases from V and 8 bases from J; junction bases left unmatched: 8. Germline V gene data show CDR1 as SGHRS and CDR2 as YFSETQ. The CDR3 length is 13 residues.

The chain links TRBV9 to TRBJ1-2, with a weak D call TRBD1 (5 bases). V was trimmed by 0 bases and J by 8 bases, leaving 14 bases between them. Germline CDR1 and CDR2: SGDLS and YYNGEE. CDR3 length: 14 amino acids. The CDR3 DNA follows: TGTGCCAGCAGCGTAGCCGTCAGCGAGGGGGGCTACACCTTC. This codes for CASSVAVSEGGYTF.

This clonotype occurred many times. The CDR3 reads CASRDSPTSEQYF. CDR3 coding DNA: TGTGCCAGCCGGGACAGCCCGACCTCCGAGCAGTACTTC. This rearrangement joins TRBV2 to TRBJ2-7; 7 bases match TRBD1. The CDR3 extends over 13 amino acids. V was pared by 8 bases and J by 6 bases, with 10 bases of the junction left unmatched. Germline V gene data show CDR1 as SNHLY and CDR2 as FYNNEI.

The V and J genes are TRBV6-6 and TRBJ1-3; D unclear. The germline V gene has CDR1 MNHNY and CDR2 SVGAGI (reference sequence). Between the trimmed V and J ends, which lost 4 bases and 0 bases, there was a span of 10 bases. CDR3 length: 15 residues. CDR3 protein: CASSSDGNSGNTIYF. Written as DNA, the CDR3 is TGTGCCAGCAGTTCCGACGGTAACTCTGGAAACACCATATATTTT.

V usage is TRBV9 and J usage is TRBJ2-1; D unresolved. The germline V gene has CDR1 SGDLS and CDR2 YYNGEE. The CDR3 has 15 amino acids. Trimming pared 4 bases from V and 7 bases from J, leaving 18 bases between. The CDR3 nucleotides are TGTGCCAGCAGCAGTTCTTCTGGGGTGGGGAATGAGCAGTTCTTC. It is translated as CASSSSSGVGNEQFF.

Many counts were recorded for this clonotype. This chain connects TRBV5-5 to TRBJ2-1, with 10 bases that match TRBD2. CDR1 and CDR2 (germline): SGHKS, YYEKEE (reference sequence). V shed 1 base, J shed 2 bases, and the junction held 3 bases outside the gene matches. CDR3 length: 16 amino acids. This CDR3 reads CASSLSGTSAYNEQFF. The CDR3 region has the DNA TGTGCCAGCAGCTTGTCCGGGACTAGCGCCTACAATGAGCAGTTCTTC.

The rearrangement uses TRBV3-1 and TRBJ2-3, with 8 nucleotides matching TRBD2. V lost 2 bases to trimming and J lost 2 bases; unmatched junction nucleotides: 12. The CDR3 totals 18 residues. Germline V gene sequence: CDR1 LGHDT, CDR2 YNNKEL (reference sequence). The CDR3 DNA follows: TGTGCCAGCAGCCAATTATGGAGAAATAGCGGGGCCACAGATACGCAGTATTTT. It specifies CASSQLWRNSGATDTQYF.

This clonotype was observed a handful of times. The chain couples TRBV20-1 to TRBJ1-5; no clear D. CDR3 length: 13 amino acids. Germline CDR1 and CDR2: DFQATT and SNEGSKA (reference sequence). Deletions cut 1 base from V and 5 bases from J, with 9 bases between. The CDR3 DNA reads as TGCAGTGCTAGAGGCGGAGATCATCAGCCCCAGCATTTT. It is translated as CSARGGDHQPQHF.

The chain employs TRBV28 and TRBJ1-5; 8 bases are shared with TRBD1. Trimming took 6 bases from V and 4 from J; bases not matched to a gene: 5. The CDR3 loop spans 14 amino acids. Germline CDR1 is MDHEN and CDR2 is SYDVKM. CDR3 in amino acids: CASSWTGRNQPQHF. As DNA, the CDR3 is TGTGCCAGCAGCTGGACAGGGCGTAATCAGCCCCAGCATTTT.

This clonotype was observed many times. The gene calls are TRBV11-3 and TRBJ2-1; D uncertain. The CDR3 runs to 16 residues. Trimming pared 0 bases from V and 4 bases from J, leaving 13 bases between. Germline V gives CDR1 SGHNT, CDR2 YENEEA. CDR3 protein: CASSLDAQPLYNEQFF. CDR3 sequence (DNA): TGTGCCAGCAGCTTAGATGCCCAACCACTATACAATGAGCAGTTCTTC.

The chain links TRBV25-1 to TRBJ1-3; no clear D. This CDR3 region has 17 residues. V gave up 3 bases and J gave up 0 bases, with 15 bases separating them. Per germline, CDR1 MGHDK and CDR2 SYGVNS. This CDR3 reads CASSEEIRRISGNTIYF. DNA for the CDR3: TGTGCCAGCAGTGAGGAAATACGGCGCATCTCTGGAAACACCATATATTTT.

As concerns this clonotype: A single base separates this from a much larger clone, so it may be a read error. The genes are TRBV9 and TRBJ2-5; TRBD2 might be the D (5 bases). This CDR3 has 13 amino acids. Germline values: CDR1 SGDLS, CDR2 YYNGEE. V lost 0 bases and J 3 bases, leaving 6 bases between the germline ends. CDR3 DNA sequence: TGTGCCAGCAGCGTAGGGCGGGAAGAGACCCAGTACTTC. Its translation: CASSVGREETQYF.

This clonotype was picked up a small number of times. A much larger clone lies one base from this, so it may be a read error. The V and J genes are TRBV2 and TRBJ2-2; weak D call: TRBD1 (6 bases). Per germline, CDR1 SNHLY and CDR2 FYNNEI. The CDR3 sequence is 13 residues long. CDR3 residues: CAGNRERTGEPFF. In DNA form, the CDR3 reads TGTGCCGGGAACAGGGAAAGGACCGGGGAGCCGTTTTTT.

The sample holds a few counts of this clonotype. The J gene is TRBJ2-6, the V gene TRBV4-1; no firm D call. Germline V gene data show CDR1 as MGHRA and CDR2 as YSYEKL. The CDR3 totals 17 residues. Trimming removed 3 bases at V and 0 bases at J, with 12 bases between. This CDR3 is CASSQKRVHSGANVLTF. In DNA, the CDR3 is TGCGCCAGCAGCCAGAAAAGGGTCCACTCTGGGGCCAACGTCCTGACTTTC.

The chain is built from TRBV28 and TRBJ1-3, with D tentatively TRBD1 (5 bases). V was trimmed by 11 bases and J by 0 bases, leaving 17 bases between them. The length of the CDR3 is 15 residues. CDR1 and CDR2 from the germline V gene are MDHEN and SYDVKM. The CDR3 DNA reads as TGTGCCGAAAACCTCGGGGCCACCTCTGGAAACACCATATATTTT. It translates to CAENLGATSGNTIYF.

A few counts support this clonotype. The chain uses TRBV11-3 and TRBJ2-3; a weak D match, TRBD1 (6 bases). V was shortened by 2 bases and J by 2 bases, with 38 bases between the two germline ends. The CDR3 consists of 24 residues. Looked up from germline, CDR1 is SGHNT and CDR2 is YENEEA. The CDR3 sequence is CASSLKFDGGRSQIDWGHTDTQYF. The DNA of the CDR3 is TGTGCCAGCAGCTTAAAGTTCGATGGTGGCCGATCACAGATAGACTGGGGGCACACAGATACGCAGTATTTT.

In this sample, this clonotype turned up many times. The chain links TRBV10-3 to TRBJ2-5, with D perhaps TRBD1 or TRBD2 (5 bases each). V shed 4 bases and J shed 2 bases, with 17 bases lying between them. Germline V gives CDR1 ENHRY, CDR2 SYGVKD. This CDR3 has 16 residues. CDR3 loop: CAISAHSGGSQETQYF. The CDR3 coding sequence is TGTGCCATCAGTGCCCATTCTGGGGGTTCACAAGAGACCCAGTACTTC.